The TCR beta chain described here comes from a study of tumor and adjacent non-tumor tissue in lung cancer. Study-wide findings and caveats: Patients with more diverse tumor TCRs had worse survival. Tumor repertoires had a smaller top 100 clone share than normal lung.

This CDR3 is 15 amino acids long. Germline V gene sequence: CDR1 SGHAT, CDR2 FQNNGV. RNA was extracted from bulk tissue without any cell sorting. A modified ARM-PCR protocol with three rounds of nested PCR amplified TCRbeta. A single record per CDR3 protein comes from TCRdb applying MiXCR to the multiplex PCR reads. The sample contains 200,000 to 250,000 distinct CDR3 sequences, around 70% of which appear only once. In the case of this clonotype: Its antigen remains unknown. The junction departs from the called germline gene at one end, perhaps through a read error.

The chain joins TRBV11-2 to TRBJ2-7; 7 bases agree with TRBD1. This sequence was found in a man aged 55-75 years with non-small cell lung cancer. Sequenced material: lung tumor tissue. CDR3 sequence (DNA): TGTGCCAACAGCCCGTCGACAGGGCCCTCCTACAAGCAGTACTTC. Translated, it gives CANSPSTGPSYKQYF.